Following are 18 T cell receptor beta chains from one sample sequenced in a study of blood T cells in healthy people across ages. Primers used in a second PCR of roughly 7 to 12 cycles were a sample-barcoded 5' primer and a J-beta primer mix. TCRdb fed the 5' RACE reads into MiXCR, producing one record per CDR3 protein. The sample shows 1.8 million or so distinct CDR3 sequences, more than 35% of them seen only once. The sample was blood. The receptors originated from a human donor in good health.

V usage is TRBV12-3 or TRBV12-4 and J usage is TRBJ2-1, with a weak D call TRBD2 (6 bases). V was trimmed by 10 bases and J by 9 bases, leaving 22 bases between them. This CDR3 contains 14 residues. CDR3 DNA: TGTGCCACCAGACTTCTGACCCCGGAGGGTGAGCAGTTCTTC. It is translated as CATRLLTPEGEQFF.

The DNA for the CDR3 is TGCGCCAGCAGCCAAGCGACAGGGATGAATGAGCAGTTCTTC. Amino acids: CASSQATGMNEQFF. The chain uses TRBV4-3 and TRBJ2-1; TRBD1 matches at 7 bases. This CDR3 spans 14 amino acids. V trimming: 1 base; J trimming: 7 bases; junction bases outside the gene matches: 4. The germline V gene has CDR1 LGHNA and CDR2 YSLEER.

Here the CDR3 reads CASSQDLDGLNTEAFF. Written as DNA, the CDR3 is TGTGCCAGCAGCCAAGATTTAGACGGGTTGAACACTGAAGCTTTCTTT. V and J are TRBV4-2 and TRBJ1-1; D not certain. Germline loops: CDR1 LGHNA, CDR2 YNFKEQ. This CDR3 comprises 16 residues. The V gene lost 0 bases and the J gene lost 0 bases, with 11 bases spanning the gap.

The chain uses TRBV4-2 and TRBJ2-7; D is unresolved. The V end lost 0 bases, the J end lost 0 bases, and 12 bases lay between the germline ends. The CDR3 length is 16 residues. Germline lookup yields CDR1 LGHNA and CDR2 YNFKEQ. As DNA, the CDR3 is TGTGCCAGCAGCCAAGATCTCAGCGCCCTCTCCTACGAGCAGTACTTC. It encodes CASSQDLSALSYEQYF.

This clonotype was detected only a few times. The chain carries TRBV10-3 and TRBJ2-3, with D unclear. Trimming removed 10 bases at V and 4 bases at J, with 6 bases between. In germline, CDR1 is ENHRY, CDR2 SYGVKD. The CDR3 loop spans 10 amino acids. CDR3 residues: CATRADTQYF. The CDR3 DNA follows: TGTGCCACCCGGGCAGATACGCAGTATTTT.

This chain uses TRBV7-9 with TRBJ1-1, with a tentative D call TRBD1 (6 bases). The CDR3 is made up of 13 amino acids. Germline V gene sequence: CDR1 SEHNR, CDR2 FQNEAQ (reference sequence). With 8 bases removed from V and 1 base from J, the gap between germline ends came to 11 bases. Here the CDR3 reads CASHAGANTEAFF. As DNA, the CDR3 is TGTGCCAGCCACGCAGGGGCGAACACTGAAGCTTTCTTT.

The V call is TRBV28, the J call TRBJ1-1; a weak D match, TRBD1 (5 bases). V was trimmed by 8 bases and J by 0 bases, leaving 10 bases between them. CDR1 is MDHEN, CDR2 SYDVKM, per germline. The CDR3 runs to 13 residues. CDR3 residues: CASRGVLNTEAFF. CDR3 sequence (DNA): TGTGCCAGCCGAGGGGTCTTGAACACTGAAGCTTTCTTT.

The V and J genes are TRBV2 and TRBJ1-1; tentative D call: TRBD1 (5 bases). Germline V gene lookup returns CDR1 SNHLY and CDR2 FYNNEI. The CDR3 length is 14 residues. The V end lost 6 bases, the J end lost 7 bases, and 18 bases lay between the germline ends. This CDR3 is CASRYRDGYNEAFF. In nucleotides, the CDR3 is TGTGCCAGCAGGTACCGGGACGGATATAATGAAGCTTTCTTT. The whole variable domain, remainder taken from reference TRBV2 and TRBJ1-1, is EPEVTQTPSHQVTQMGQEVILRCVPISNHLYFYWYRQILGQKVEFLVSFYNNEISEKSEIFDDQFSVERPDGSNFTLKIRSTKLEDSAMYFCASRYRDGYNEAFFGQGTRLTVV.

The chain links TRBV20-1 to TRBJ2-5, with D perhaps TRBD2 (6 bases). The germline gives CDR1 DFQATT, CDR2 SNEGSKA (reference sequence). The germline V and J ends were trimmed by 6 bases and 6 bases, with 20 bases remaining between them. There are 14 residues in the CDR3. The CDR3 region is CSAPPELARKTQYF. In DNA, the CDR3 is TGCAGTGCCCCTCCTGAACTAGCTCGAAAGACCCAGTACTTC.

V usage is TRBV5-1 and J usage is TRBJ2-5; the D gene is possibly TRBD1 (5 bases). The CDR3 is 13 residues long. The germline V and J ends were trimmed by 4 bases and 4 bases, with 11 bases remaining between them. Germline CDR1 reads SGHRS; CDR2 reads YFSETQ. CDR3 residues: CASSGHAGETQYF. The CDR3 coding sequence is TGCGCCAGCAGCGGACACGCCGGAGAGACCCAGTACTTC.

The CDR3 DNA reads TGTGCCAGCAGTTACAGTGTAGAGGCCGAGCAGTACTTC. As protein: CASSYSVEAEQYF. The chain uses TRBV6-5 and TRBJ2-5; D gene unclear. The J call may not be correct, given that the DNA end is closer to TRBJ2-7. CDR3 length equals 13 residues. The V gene's germline CDR1 is MNHEY and CDR2 SVGAGI.

This clonotype came up a few times. V and J are TRBV6-2 or TRBV6-3 and TRBJ2-7; the match to TRBD2 covers 8 bases. The CDR3 extends over 16 amino acids. V lost 2 bases to trimming and J lost 3 bases; unmatched junction nucleotides: 9. Per the germline V gene, CDR1 is MNHEY and CDR2 is SVGEGT. The CDR3 loop is CASSYPIAGRIYEQYF. CDR3 DNA: TGTGCCAGCAGTTACCCCATAGCGGGGAGAATCTACGAGCAGTACTTC.

This clonotype was recorded once. The V call is TRBV6-2 or TRBV6-3, the J call TRBJ2-7; D gene uncertain. The V and J ends lost 5 bases and 7 bases respectively, with 21 bases between them. This CDR3 region has 15 residues. Germline lookup yields CDR1 MNHEY and CDR2 SVGEGT. The CDR3 here is CASSLKGILSLEQYF. The CDR3 DNA follows: TGTGCCAGCAGTCTTAAAGGCATACTGAGTTTGGAGCAGTACTTC.

This clonotype was detected a few times. The V and J genes are TRBV4-3 and TRBJ2-2; TRBD1 matches at 7 bases. Germline CDR1 is LGHNA and CDR2 is YSLEER. Trimming took 4 bases from V and 6 from J; bases not matched to a gene: 8. The CDR3 runs 15 residues. The CDR3 sequence: CASSPSWQGAGELFF. In DNA, the CDR3 is TGCGCCAGCAGCCCGTCCTGGCAGGGGGCCGGGGAGCTGTTTTTT.

This chain links TRBV2 with TRBJ1-5; 7 nucleotides agree with TRBD1. This CDR3 has 14 amino acids. The germline gives CDR1 SNHLY, CDR2 FYNNEI. J was trimmed by 7 bases and V by 5 bases; bases with no gene match: 8. Written as DNA, the CDR3 is TGTGCCAGCAGTCGGATGGACAGGTCCCAGCCCCAGCATTTT. Its protein is CASSRMDRSQPQHF.

This clonotype was observed a handful of times. The chain has TRBV24-1 and TRBJ1-5, with unresolved D. V shed 3 bases and J shed 0 bases, with 5 bases lying between them. Germline assignment: CDR1 KGHDR and CDR2 SFDVKD. CDR3 length equals 14 residues. The CDR3 spells CATSDANSNQPQHF. CDR3 DNA sequence: TGTGCCACCAGTGATGCTAATAGCAATCAGCCCCAGCATTTT.

This clonotype was observed once. V and J are TRBV15 and TRBJ2-6; D is undetermined. Trimming removed 1 base from V and 4 bases from J, with 5 bases in between. Germline V gene lookup returns CDR1 LNHNV and CDR2 YYDKDF (reference sequence). The CDR3 spans 14 residues. The CDR3 coding sequence is TGTGCCACCAGCAGAGTGCGGGGGGCCAACGTCCTGACTTTC. Its protein is CATSRVRGANVLTF. Full variable domain (remainder filled in from reference TRBV15 and TRBJ2-6): DAMVIQNPRYQVTQFGKPVTLSCSQTLNHNVMYWYQQKSSQAPKLLFHYYDKDFNNEADTPDNFQSRRPNTSFCFLDIRSPGLGDTAMYLCATSRVRGANVLTFGAGSRLTVL.

The chain is built from TRBV7-3 and TRBJ2-1; 15 nucleotides match TRBD2. From germline, CDR1 is SGHTA and CDR2 FQGTGA. With V trimmed by 5 bases and J by 9 bases, 11 bases remained unmatched. This CDR3 contains 17 residues. CDR3 residues: CASSLGLAGGQGGEQFF. The CDR3 coding sequence is TGTGCCAGCAGCCTGGGACTAGCGGGGGGTCAGGGGGGTGAGCAGTTCTTC.